The T cell receptor beta chain under discussion was sequenced for a study of vaccination and CD4 T cells after COVID-19. Study background: Collection of post-vaccine samples followed dose two by a median around 72 days, spanning a range of 14 to 241. Study-level points and caveats: Within the convalescent patients, spike mono-reactivity was found in 304 of 307 vaccine-specific clones.

The CDR3 consists of 16 residues. With 1 base clipped from V and 1 base from J, the junction kept 4 bases outside the gene matches. From germline, CDR1 is SGHTA and CDR2 FQGNSA. Sequencing of cultured CD4+ T cell DNA used the Oncomine TCR Beta short-read assay. Once CD4+ T cells had been cultured, genomic DNA was extracted from them. In TCRdb, the PCR reads were re-called with MiXCR into one record per CDR3 protein. The sample lists a few thousand distinct CDR3 sequences, around 69% seen once, with approximately 19% in the top ten. This clonotype turned up a few times. Its antigen is unidentified. The treatment here: approximately 9-day PBMC culture with coronavirus spike peptide pools or control peptides (ViraFEST assay). The ViraFEST method relied on peptide pools to expand antigen-specific T cells, followed by TCR sequencing.

The chain combines TRBV7-2 with TRBJ2-7; 10 bases are a match to TRBD1. The receptor was isolated from a human donor who had recovered from COVID-19. Sequencing used CD4+ T cells from blood, cultured in vitro. The CDR3 region is CASSLVPGQGSYEQYF. The DNA for the CDR3 is TGTGCCAGCAGCTTAGTGCCGGGACAGGGGTCCTACGAGCAGTACTTC.